This T cell receptor (beta chain) was identified in a study of shared clonotypes between healthy human individuals. Generated by immunoSEQ multiplex PCR, the TCRdb table keeps only in-frame clones and is missing some. Seen here are 2 million to 2.5 million clones, roughly 96% observed once, and the top ten hold 0.1% to 0.15%. The CDR3 is 15 residues long. From germline, CDR1 is MNHEY and CDR2 SVGAGI. With 5 bases removed from V and 13 bases from J, the gap between germline ends came to 21 bases. Sequences were obtained from naive CD4+ T cells sorted from blood. The sample's subset: CD45RA+ positively selected. The receptor was derived from a young man in good health. J is TRBJ1-6 and V is TRBV6-5, with D possibly TRBD1 on 6 matching bases. The DNA for the CDR3 is TGTGCCAGCAGTCCCCCGGGACACGGTTTAGGGCCCCTCCACTTT. Its protein is CASSPPGHGLGPLHF.